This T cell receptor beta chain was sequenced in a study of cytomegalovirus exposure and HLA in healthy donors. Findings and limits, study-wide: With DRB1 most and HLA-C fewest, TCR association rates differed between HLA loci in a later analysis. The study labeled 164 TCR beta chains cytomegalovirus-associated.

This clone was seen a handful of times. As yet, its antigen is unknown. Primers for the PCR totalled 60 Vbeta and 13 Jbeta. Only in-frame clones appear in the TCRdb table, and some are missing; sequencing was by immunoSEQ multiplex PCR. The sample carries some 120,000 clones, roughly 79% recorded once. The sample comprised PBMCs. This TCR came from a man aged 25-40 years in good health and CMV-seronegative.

CDR3 region: CASSSGGLGPQETQYF. CDR3 sequence (DNA): TGTGCCAGCAGTTCGGGGGGGTTAGGGCCCCAAGAGACCCAGTACTTC. V usage is TRBV28 and J usage is TRBJ2-5; 8 bases are a match to TRBD2. CDR3 length: 16 amino acids. Losses at the gene ends were 4 bases for V and 1 base for J; bases not matched to a gene: 8. Germline values: CDR1 MDHEN, CDR2 SYDVKM.